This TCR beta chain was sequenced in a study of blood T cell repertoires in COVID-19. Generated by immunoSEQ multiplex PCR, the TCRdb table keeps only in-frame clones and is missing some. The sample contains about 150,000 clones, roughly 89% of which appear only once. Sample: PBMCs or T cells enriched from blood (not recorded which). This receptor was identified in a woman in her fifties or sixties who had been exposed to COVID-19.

CDR3 DNA: TGTGCCATCAGTGAGTCCACTAGCAAGCAGTTCTTC. It encodes CAISESTSKQFF. The V gene is TRBV10-3, the J gene TRBJ2-1; D might be TRBD2 (6 bases). Germline CDR1 is ENHRY and CDR2 is SYGVKD. With 0 bases removed from V and 11 bases from J, the gap between germline ends came to 8 bases. The CDR3 is made up of 12 amino acids.